This T cell receptor (beta chain) appears in the sequencing data of a study of cytomegalovirus exposure and HLA in healthy donors. Measured with immunoSEQ multiplex PCR; TCRdb has only the in-frame clones, and not every one. The table records roughly 300,000 clones, around 87% of them present only once. The validation cohort, a group of 130 or so subjects, included the donors and was separate from the approximately 650-subject first cohort. V lost 3 bases and J lost 0, with 10 bases in between. The length of the CDR3 is 15 residues. CDR1 is SGDLS and CDR2 is YYNGEE in the germline V gene. Input material: PBMCs. The chain recombines TRBV9 with TRBJ1-3; no firm D call. This clonotype was sampled from a woman in her thirties in good health and CMV-seropositive. The CDR3 coding sequence is TGTGCCAGCAGCGAAGAGTTCTCCTCTGGAAACACCATATATTTT. Residues: CASSEEFSSGNTIYF.